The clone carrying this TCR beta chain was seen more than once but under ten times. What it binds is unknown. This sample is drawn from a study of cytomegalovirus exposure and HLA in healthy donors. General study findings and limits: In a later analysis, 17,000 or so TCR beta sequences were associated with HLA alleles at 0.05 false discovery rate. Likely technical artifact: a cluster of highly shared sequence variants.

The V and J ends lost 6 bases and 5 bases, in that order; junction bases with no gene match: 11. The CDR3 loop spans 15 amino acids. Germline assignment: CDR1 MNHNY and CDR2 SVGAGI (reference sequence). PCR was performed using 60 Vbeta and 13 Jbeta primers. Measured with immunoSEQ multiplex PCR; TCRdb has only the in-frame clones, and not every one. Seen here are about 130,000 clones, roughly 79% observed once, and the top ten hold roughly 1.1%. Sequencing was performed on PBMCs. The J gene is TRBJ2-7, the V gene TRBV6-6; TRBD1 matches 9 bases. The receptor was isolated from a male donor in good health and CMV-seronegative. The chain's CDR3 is CASRILDRGGHEQYF. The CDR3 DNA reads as TGTGCCAGCAGGATATTAGACAGGGGGGGACACGAGCAGTACTTC.